Listed below are T cell receptor beta chains from one sample, sequenced in a study of CD8 T cells in ankylosing spondylitis. A single record per CDR3 protein comes from TCRdb applying MiXCR to the 5' RACE reads. The top ten hold roughly 3.3% of the sample, which has 500,000 to 650,000 distinct CDR3 sequences, over 4% seen once. Sequencing used blood, either unsorted or a sorted T cell fraction (not recorded which). Receptors originate from a male donor with ankylosing spondylitis. Both conserved end residues are part of each CDR3. Each record gives: CDR3 DNA, CDR3 protein, V gene, J gene, D gene, clone size. The D gene is left open where the match is weak. Some rows mark clone size as missing; the rest say once, few, many or name a class of expanded clone.

TGTGCCAGCAGCACCTGGACAGACAATAATGGCTACACCTTC	CASSTWTDNNGYTF	TRBV7-9	TRBJ1-2	-	many
TGTGCCAGCAGCCAAGATCGACACGCTAACACTGAAGCTTTCTTT	CASSQDRHANTEAFF	TRBV4-2	TRBJ1-1	-	many
TGCGCCAGCAGCTTGGCCCGGGGGGAGAGTTTAGCTTTCTTT	CASSLARGESLAFF	TRBV5-1	TRBJ1-1	-	few
TGTGCCAGCAGTTACTCTCAGGGGGAGAAACCCCAGCATTTT	CASSYSQGEKPQHF	TRBV6-5	TRBJ1-5	TRBD1	-
TGTGCCATCAGTGGATGGGAGGGCCATGAGCAGTTCTTC	CAISGWEGHEQFF	TRBV10-3	TRBJ2-1	TRBD2	many
TGCGCCAGCAGCTGGGACATGATGAACACTGAAGCTTTCTTT	CASSWDMMNTEAFF	TRBV5-1	TRBJ1-1	-	many
TGTGCCAGCTCACCACGGCAGGGGCTGGACGAGCAGTACTTC	CASSPRQGLDEQYF	TRBV18	TRBJ2-7	-	few
TGTGCCAGCAGTTTATTCTCCCGGGTAGGTGTCACTGAAGCTTTCTTT	CASSLFSRVGVTEAFF	TRBV27	TRBJ1-1	-	few
TGTGCCATCAGTGAGTCGGAAGGGTATGGCTACACCTTC	CAISESEGYGYTF	TRBV10-3	TRBJ1-2	-	few
TGTGCCAGCAGACAACAGGCTTACGAGCAGTACTTC	CASRQQAYEQYF	TRBV28	TRBJ2-7	-	many
TGCGCCAGCCGTCCAACAGGGGCTAACTATGGCTACACCTTC	CASRPTGANYGYTF	TRBV5-1	TRBJ1-2	TRBD1	many
TGTGCCAGCAGTTACTCAACGGGAACGAATTCACCCCTCCACTTT	CASSYSTGTNSPLHF	TRBV6-5	TRBJ1-6	-	many
TGTGCCAGCGATGGGGGGGGTCCACCTAACACCGGGGAGCTGTTTTTT	CASDGGGPPNTGELFF	TRBV28	TRBJ2-2	TRBD2	-
TGTGCCAGCAGTTACTCTCGGGGAGGTGGAAACACCATATATTTT	CASSYSRGGGNTIYF	TRBV6-5	TRBJ1-3	-	many
TGTGCCAGCAGTTACCAGAACAGGGGGCAAAAAAACATTCAGTACTTC	CASSYQNRGQKNIQYF	TRBV6-5	TRBJ2-4	TRBD1	many
TGTGCCAGCAGCTTATCACTGTCTAACTATGGCTACACCTTC	CASSLSLSNYGYTF	TRBV11-2	TRBJ1-2	-	many
TGTGCCATCGGGACAGGGGAGGTTGAAGCTTTCTTT	CAIGTGEVEAFF	TRBV10-3	TRBJ1-1	TRBD1	many
TGTGCCAGCAGCTTGGGGTACAACTCCTACGAGCAGTACTTC	CASSLGYNSYEQYF	TRBV5-6	TRBJ2-7	-	many
TGCAGTGCGGAGACTAGCGGGGGGGTGATTAGCACAGATACGCAGTATTTT	CSAETSGGVISTDTQYF	TRBV20-1	TRBJ2-3	TRBD2	-
TGTGCCAGCAGTGCGACATCTCCGGGGGGAGATACGCAGTATTTT	CASSATSPGGDTQYF	TRBV28	TRBJ2-3	TRBD2	many
TGCAGCGTTGACGGCTCCTACGAGCAGTACTTC	CSVDGSYEQYF	TRBV29-1	TRBJ2-7	-	many
TGTGCCAGCAGCGGTCGGATAGGACAGGGAACCCCCTACGAGCAGTACTTC	CASSGRIGQGTPYEQYF	TRBV11-2	TRBJ2-7	TRBD1	few
TGTGCCAGCAGCTTACCCACCGGGGAGCTGTTTTTT	CASSLPTGELFF	TRBV7-9	TRBJ2-2	-	many
TGTGCCACCAGTGCTCTAGCGGGAGAGCAATACAATGAGCAGTTCTTC	CATSALAGEQYNEQFF	TRBV24-1	TRBJ2-1	TRBD2	many
TGTGCCAGCAGCGCCGACAGTTTCAATTCACCCCTCCACTTT	CASSADSFNSPLHF	TRBV9	TRBJ1-6	-	many
TGCAGCGTTGGGGGGCGGATCGGGGCTGAAGCTTTCTTT	CSVGGRIGAEAFF	TRBV29-1	TRBJ1-1	-	many
TGCGCCAGCAGCCCAGGGGGGGCTGAGCAGCCCCAGCATTTT	CASSPGGAEQPQHF	TRBV5-1	TRBJ1-5	TRBD1	many
TGCAGCGCCGGACCAACTAATGAAAAACTGTTTTTT	CSAGPTNEKLFF	TRBV29-1	TRBJ1-4	-	many
TGTGCCAGCAGCTTGAAGGGGCCAAATGAGCAGTTCTTC	CASSLKGPNEQFF	TRBV5-5	TRBJ2-1	-	-
TGTGCCAGCACCGTGACAGAGCCTGAGAGGGGCTACACCTTC	CASTVTEPERGYTF	TRBV12-3/TRBV12-4	TRBJ1-2	-	many
TGCGCCAGCAGCCAAGCCGACAGGGGAAATGGCTACACCTTC	CASSQADRGNGYTF	TRBV4-3	TRBJ1-2	TRBD1	many
TGTGCCAGCAGCCGGGACAGCAACACTGAAGCTTTCTTT	CASSRDSNTEAFF	TRBV5-5	TRBJ1-1	TRBD1	many
TGTGCCAGCTGGCCGGGACAGGGGACGAACACCGGGGAGCTGTTTTTT	CASWPGQGTNTGELFF	TRBV5-5	TRBJ2-2	TRBD1	few
TGTGCCATCAGTGCTTTGGGACAGGGGGCCTACGAGCAGTACTTC	CAISALGQGAYEQYF	TRBV10-3	TRBJ2-7	TRBD1	many
TGTGCCAGCAGCCAGTGGGCCCACCCAGGAGCTAACTATGGCTACACCTTC	CASSQWAHPGANYGYTF	TRBV4-2	TRBJ1-2	-	many
TGTGCCACCTCGACCCGGACTTTCCCTTTGATGGAGCAGTACTTC	CATSTRTFPLMEQYF	TRBV2	TRBJ2-7	-	-
TGTGCCAGCAGGGAGTGGGACAGGGCAGATGATGAGCAGTTCTTC	CASREWDRADDEQFF	TRBV6-2/TRBV6-3	TRBJ2-1	TRBD1	many
TGCGCCAGCAGACTGACAGGGGATATGAACACTGAAGCTTTCTTT	CASRLTGDMNTEAFF	TRBV5-1	TRBJ1-1	TRBD1	many
TGTGCCAGCAGCTTAGTTGGTGGGACAGAGTCCAATGAGCAGTTCTTC	CASSLVGGTESNEQFF	TRBV7-2	TRBJ2-1	TRBD1	many
TGTGCCAGCAGCAAAACGGGACTAGCGGCCTACAATGAGCAGTTCTTC	CASSKTGLAAYNEQFF	TRBV11-2	TRBJ2-1	TRBD2	few
TGTGCCAGCAGCCCTTACCGGGACAGCTCCACCGAGCAGTACTTC	CASSPYRDSSTEQYF	TRBV5-5	TRBJ2-7	TRBD1	few
TGTGCCAGCAGTTACTCCGGAGATTTCTACACCTTC	CASSYSGDFYTF	TRBV6-6	TRBJ1-2	-	many
TGTGCCAGCAGGGGACAGGGGTGGCTTGGGTACTTC	CASRGQGWLGYF	TRBV28	TRBJ2-5	TRBD1	few
TGCAGTGCTAGCGGCCTCAGAACCTACGAGCAGTACTTC	CSASGLRTYEQYF	TRBV20-1	TRBJ2-7	-	many
TGTGCCAGCAGCCTCCGCCCCACTGAAGCTTTCTTT	CASSLRPTEAFF	TRBV7-9	TRBJ1-1	-	many
TGTGCCAGCAGCTTAGACCCCGGGAACTATGGCTACACCTTC	CASSLDPGNYGYTF	TRBV7-9	TRBJ1-2	-	many
TGTGCCAGCAGTTATAGAGGAGAACTGTTTTTT	CASSYRGELFF	TRBV12-3/TRBV12-4	TRBJ1-4	-	many
TGCGCCAGCAGCCAAGGTATACGGACTAGCGGCTACAATGAGCAGTTCTTC	CASSQGIRTSGYNEQFF	TRBV4-3	TRBJ2-1	TRBD2	many
TGTGCCAGCAGCCATGGACTAGCGGGGGGGCAGGAGACCCAGTACTTC	CASSHGLAGGQETQYF	TRBV5-6	TRBJ2-5	TRBD2	many
TGCAGCGCCCAGACTCTACAAGAGACCCAGTACTTC	CSAQTLQETQYF	TRBV29-1	TRBJ2-5	-	many
TGCAGTGCTACCTCCCAACCGGGGCAGGGGATAGGTGTGTGGGAAAAACTGTTTTTT	CSATSQPGQGIGVWEKLFF	TRBV20-1	TRBJ1-4	-	few
TGCAGTGCTCGACGCCCTAGCGTTAATACGCAGTATTTT	CSARRPSVNTQYF	TRBV20-1	TRBJ2-3	-	many
TGTGCCACCAGCATCCGGGACGAAATCTATGAGCAGTTCTTC	CATSIRDEIYEQFF	TRBV7-8	TRBJ2-1	-	many
TGCGCCAGCAGCTTCAAACTAGCGGCGAACACCGGGGAGCTGTTTTTT	CASSFKLAANTGELFF	TRBV5-1	TRBJ2-2	TRBD2	many
TGCGCCAGCAGCCCTAGACTAGCGGGGAGTGAGCAGTACTTC	CASSPRLAGSEQYF	TRBV5-1	TRBJ2-7	TRBD2	many
TGCAGTGCTAGAGGAGAGAACCAGTACTTC	CSARGENQYF	TRBV20-1	TRBJ2-5	-	-
TGCAGTGCTACTAGAATTCTAGCGGGAGCCTACAATGAGCAGTTCTTC	CSATRILAGAYNEQFF	TRBV20-1	TRBJ2-1	TRBD2	many
TGCAGCGTTGTAAAAGGAGCGAACAGGGGGCTTCAGTTAGGCTACGAGCAGTACTTC	CSVVKGANRGLQLGYEQYF	TRBV29-1	TRBJ2-7	TRBD1	few
TGTGCCATCGGTCTGGAGGGTGGTGGCGAGCAGTACTTC	CAIGLEGGGEQYF	TRBV10-3	TRBJ2-7	-	many